The 27 T cell receptor beta chains below come from one sample, sequenced in a study of OX40 agonist ivuxolimab in advanced cancers. Data came from immunoSEQ multiplex PCR; TCRdb stores just in-frame clones and leaves some out. The table lists roughly 68,000 clones, under 95% of them singletons. Source: CD4+ or CD8+ T cells sorted from blood, taken in a trial of the OX40 agonist ivuxolimab. Receptors originate from an adult with an advanced solid tumor such as melanoma, head and neck, liver or kidney cancer.

This chain joins TRBV29-1 and TRBJ2-7, with 9 nucleotides matching TRBD2. Per germline, CDR1 SQVTM and CDR2 ANQGSEA. The CDR3 totals 15 residues. V lost 3 bases to trimming and J lost 2 bases; unmatched junction nucleotides: 8. The CDR3 sequence: CSVEVAGEGAYEQYF. DNA for the CDR3: TGCAGCGTTGAGGTAGCGGGAGAGGGGGCCTACGAGCAGTACTTC.

The V gene is TRBV6-1, the J gene TRBJ1-4, with D hard to call. Trimming left V 6 bases short and J 5 bases short, with 10 bases between. The CDR3 runs to 13 residues. CDR1 and CDR2 from the germline V gene are MNHNS and SASEGT. The CDR3 DNA is TGTGCCAGCAGCGGAGAATCCAATGAAAAACTGTTTTTT. Its protein product is CASSGESNEKLFF.

The rearrangement joins TRBV7-2 to TRBJ1-2, with TRBD1 matching 8 bases. Trimming cost V 3 bases and J 6 bases; bases outside gene matches: 15. The CDR3 covers 17 residues. CDR1 is SGHTA, CDR2 FQGNSA, per germline. CDR3 residues: CASSLGPPGGGSDGYTF. The DNA for the CDR3 is TGTGCCAGCAGCTTGGGGCCGCCAGGGGGCGGATCGGATGGCTACACCTTC.

The CDR3 protein is CASSASQPQSGEQFF. DNA of the CDR3: TGTGCCAGCAGTGCGAGCCAGCCGCAAAGCGGTGAGCAGTTCTTC. The chain uses TRBV2 and TRBJ2-1, with D possibly matching TRBD2 (5 bases). Looked up from germline, CDR1 is SNHLY and CDR2 is FYNNEI. Trimming removed 4 bases at V and 9 bases at J, with 19 bases between. This CDR3 contains 15 residues.

V is TRBV7-2 and J is TRBJ2-7; D tentatively fits TRBD1 or TRBD2 (7 bases each). Trimming took off 6 bases at V and 7 bases at J, with 22 bases between the two ends. The CDR3 sequence is 15 residues long. Germline values: CDR1 SGHTA, CDR2 FQGNSA. CDR3 nucleotide sequence: TGTGCCAGCAGTCAGGGGGACTATGCATTCCAGGAGCAGTACTTC. Its translation: CASSQGDYAFQEQYF.

The chain links TRBV27 to TRBJ2-3, with 7 bases lining up with TRBD2. The germline V gene encodes CDR1 MNHEY and CDR2 SMNVEV (reference sequence). This CDR3 has 14 residues. Trimming removed 4 bases from V and 3 bases from J; junction bases left unmatched: 4. The CDR3, as DNA: TGTGCCAGCAGTTGGGGCGGGAGTACAGATACGCAGTATTTT. This sequence encodes CASSWGGSTDTQYF.

J is TRBJ2-7 and V is TRBV19, with 9 bases matching TRBD1. J lost 4 bases, V lost 5 bases, and 18 bases had no gene match. There are 18 residues in the CDR3. Germline CDR1 reads LNHDA; CDR2 reads SQIVND (reference sequence). Written as DNA, the CDR3 is TGTGCCAGTAGTCTAATCTTCGCGGGGACAGGGTCTAATTACGAGCAGTACTTC. Amino acids: CASSLIFAGTGSNYEQYF.

V gene TRBV11-2 combines with J gene TRBJ2-7; a possible D gene is TRBD1 (7 bases). Germline V CDR1 and CDR2: SGHAT, FQNNGV. This CDR3 has 14 residues. V was shortened by 1 base and J by 6 bases, with 13 bases between the two germline ends. The CDR3 region has the DNA TGTGCCAGCAGCTTAGCAGGGGGGTATAGCGAGCAGTACTTC. It yields the protein CASSLAGGYSEQYF.

The rearrangement links TRBV7-8 to TRBJ1-1; D is uncertain. The ends were cut back, 2 bases at V and 3 bases at J, with 7 bases in the middle. Germline loops: CDR1 SGHVS, CDR2 FQNEAQ. The CDR3 is 13 residues long. As DNA, the CDR3 is TGTGCCAGCAGCTTATGGAGGGACACTGAAGCTTTCTTT. Translating it yields CASSLWRDTEAFF.

The chain couples TRBV14 to TRBJ1-2, with D uncertain. This CDR3 contains 14 residues. Germline values: CDR1 SGHDN, CDR2 FVKESK. V lost 1 base and J 1 base, leaving 7 bases between the germline ends. CDR3 sequence reads: CASSQVGYNYGYTF. The CDR3 DNA follows: TGTGCCAGCAGCCAAGTGGGCTATAACTATGGCTACACCTTC.

In DNA, the CDR3 is TGTGCCAGCTCCCCCGTAGGGTCAGCTGGAAACACCATATATTTT. Its protein is CASSPVGSAGNTIYF. This chain connects TRBV18 to TRBJ1-3; D is unclear. Germline V gene data show CDR1 as KGHSH and CDR2 as LQKENI. V was shortened by 6 bases and J by 2 bases, with 14 bases between the two germline ends. This CDR3 spans 15 amino acids.

The chain carries TRBV14 and TRBJ2-3; 13 bases align to TRBD2. This CDR3 has 15 amino acids. Trimming removed 5 bases from V and 7 bases from J; junction bases left unmatched: 6. CDR1 SGHDN and CDR2 FVKESK come from the germline V gene. The CDR3 here is CASSTTSGRVNTQYF. The CDR3 nucleotides are TGTGCCAGCAGCACTACTAGCGGGAGGGTAAATACGCAGTATTTT.

The chain joins TRBV6-6 to TRBJ2-3; D uncertain. This CDR3 has 14 amino acids. V was cut by 6 bases and J by 2 bases, with 12 bases left in between. From germline, CDR1 is MNHNY and CDR2 SVGAGI (reference sequence). In DNA form, the CDR3 reads TGTGCCAGCAGCGAACCGGGCCACACAGATACGCAGTATTTT. Its protein is CASSEPGHTDTQYF.

The CDR3 loop reads CASSTGTGTTYEQYF. Here the CDR3 DNA reads TGCGCCAGCAGCACCGGGACAGGGACCACCTACGAGCAGTACTTC. The rearrangement joins TRBV5-1 to TRBJ2-7, with 9 nucleotides matching TRBD1. V trimming: 4 bases; J trimming: 2 bases; junction bases outside the gene matches: 7. The CDR3 is 15 residues long. The germline V gene encodes CDR1 SGHRS and CDR2 YFSETQ.

The chain combines TRBV7-9 with TRBJ1-1; unclear D gene. The germline V gene encodes CDR1 SEHNR and CDR2 FQNEAQ (reference sequence). The CDR3 runs to 14 residues. V dropped 5 bases and J dropped 1 base, with 11 bases sitting between them. This chain's CDR3 is CASSRPRQNTEAFF. CDR3 nucleotide sequence: TGTGCCAGCAGCCGACCCCGACAGAACACTGAAGCTTTCTTT.

V gene TRBV25-1 combines with J gene TRBJ2-6; no firm D call. CDR1 and CDR2 from the germline V gene are MGHDK and SYGVNS. V lost 6 bases, J lost 0 bases, and 3 bases lay in between. The CDR3 is 13 residues long. CDR3 region: CASRSSGANVLTF. The DNA for the CDR3 is TGTGCCAGCAGAAGCTCTGGGGCCAACGTCCTGACTTTC.

The CDR3 loop reads CASSLLVSDEQFF. CDR3 DNA sequence: TGCGCCAGCAGCTTACTAGTGTCGGACGAGCAGTTCTTC. The gene calls are TRBV5-1 and TRBJ2-1; tentative D call: TRBD2 (5 bases). Trimming removed 2 bases at V and 10 bases at J, with 13 bases between. This CDR3 is 13 amino acids long. CDR1 is SGHRS and CDR2 is YFSETQ in the germline V gene.

The CDR3 region has the DNA TGTGCCAGCGGTACCGGGGGCTCCTACGAGCAGTACTTC. This sequence encodes CASGTGGSYEQYF. This chain uses TRBV7-2 with TRBJ2-7; TRBD2 is a possible D gene (6 bases). The V and J ends lost 8 bases and 0 bases respectively, with 11 bases between them. The CDR3 extends over 13 amino acids. The germline V gene has CDR1 SGHTA and CDR2 FQGNSA. Based on the CDR3 plus reference TRBV7-2 and TRBJ2-7, the full variable domain is GAGVSQSPSNKVTEKGKDVELRCDPISGHTALYWYRQSLGQGLEFLIYFQGNSAPDKSGLPSDRFSAERTGGSVSTLTIQRTQQEDSAVYLCASGTGGSYEQYFGPGTRLTVT.

This chain connects TRBV5-4 to TRBJ2-7, with 10 bases identical to TRBD1. The CDR3 has 15 residues. V shed 0 bases and J 4 bases; nucleotides not matched to a gene: 4. CDR1 and CDR2 from the germline V gene are SGHNT and YYREEE (reference sequence). The CDR3 bases are TGTGCCAGCAGCTTGGGGACAGGGGGGGGATACGAGCAGTACTTC. Amino acid sequence: CASSLGTGGGYEQYF.

This rearrangement joins TRBV2 to TRBJ1-2, with TRBD1 matching over 7 bases. Germline assignment: CDR1 SNHLY and CDR2 FYNNEI. The CDR3 sequence is 16 residues long. The ends lost 6 bases at V and 8 bases at J; junction bases unmatched: 18. The CDR3 region has the DNA TGTGCCAGCAGCCCTTTATCAGGGGGGCCGCCGCCCGGCTACACCTTC. It encodes CASSPLSGGPPPGYTF.

The chain couples TRBV15 to TRBJ1-1, with no clear D. Between the trimmed V and J ends, which lost 0 bases and 2 bases, there was a span of 4 bases. The V gene's germline CDR1 is LNHNV and CDR2 YYDKDF (reference sequence). This CDR3 spans 13 amino acids. The CDR3 region is CATSRDRNTEAFF. In DNA form, the CDR3 reads TGTGCCACCAGCAGAGATCGCAACACTGAAGCTTTCTTT.

The genes are TRBV5-3 and TRBJ1-1; D gene unclear. TRBV5-3 is an open reading frame whose function is uncertain. Trimming left V 8 bases short and J 2 bases short, with 13 bases between. The CDR3 length is 13 residues. The CDR3 loop reads CASQSRRNTEAFF. CDR3 DNA sequence: TGTGCCAGCCAGTCGAGGCGCAACACTGAAGCTTTCTTT.

The CDR3 DNA reads as TGTGCCAGCAGCTTAAATCCCAGCTCCTACAATGAGCAGTTCTTC. Translated, it gives CASSLNPSSYNEQFF. This rearrangement joins TRBV7-3 to TRBJ2-1; no reliable D call. Germline assignment: CDR1 SGHTA and CDR2 FQGTGA. The CDR3 is made up of 15 amino acids. Trimming cost V 1 base and J 0 bases, with 7 bases left between them. The whole variable domain, remainder taken from reference TRBV7-3 and TRBJ2-1, is GAGVSQTPSNKVTEKGKYVELRCDPISGHTALYWYRQSLGQGPEFLIYFQGTGAADDSGLPNDRFFAVRPEGSVSTLKIQRTERGDSAVYLCASSLNPSSYNEQFFGPGTRLTVL.

The chain couples TRBV6-1 to TRBJ2-2; D is ambiguous. V was trimmed by 8 bases and J by 3 bases, leaving 13 bases between them. The CDR3 extends over 14 amino acids. Germline values: CDR1 MNHNS, CDR2 SASEGT. CDR3 in DNA: TGTGCCAGCTATACGGCTCGGGACACCGGGGAGCTGTTTTTT. Translating it yields CASYTARDTGELFF.

The chain links TRBV6-1 to TRBJ2-7, with TRBD2 identical over 10 bases. CDR3 length equals 15 residues. J was trimmed by 0 bases and V by 6 bases; bases with no gene match: 5. CDR1 is MNHNS and CDR2 is SASEGT in the germline V gene. The CDR3 bases are TGTGCCAGCAGACACACTAGCGGGGCCTCCTACGAGCAGTACTTC. Protein product: CASRHTSGASYEQYF.

V and J are TRBV11-1 and TRBJ2-1; TRBD2 aligns across 9 bases. Trimming at V came to 10 bases and at J to 7 bases, leaving 14 bases not matched to a gene. Germline loops: CDR1 SGHAT, CDR2 FQDESV (reference sequence). The CDR3 totals 15 residues. The CDR3 here is CATQRAGGPVNEQFF. The DNA for the CDR3 is TGTGCCACCCAAAGGGCGGGAGGGCCGGTTAATGAGCAGTTCTTC.

This clone was counted once. The chain recombines TRBV19 with TRBJ2-7, with TRBD2 matching over 11 bases. This CDR3 contains 14 residues. Germline-derived CDR1 and CDR2 are LNHDA and SQIVND (reference sequence). The J segment lost 2 bases and the V segment lost 5 bases, leaving 2 bases of the junction unmatched. This chain's CDR3 is CASSSSGGTYEQYF. The CDR3 DNA is TGTGCCAGTAGTTCTAGCGGGGGGACCTACGAGCAGTACTTC. Supplemented by reference TRBV19 and TRBJ2-7, the full variable domain reads DGGITQSPKYLFRKEGQNVTLSCEQNLNHDAMYWYRQDPGQGLRLIYYSQIVNDFQKGDIAEGYSVSREKKESFPLTVTSAQKNPTAFYLCASSSSGGTYEQYFGPGTRLTVT.